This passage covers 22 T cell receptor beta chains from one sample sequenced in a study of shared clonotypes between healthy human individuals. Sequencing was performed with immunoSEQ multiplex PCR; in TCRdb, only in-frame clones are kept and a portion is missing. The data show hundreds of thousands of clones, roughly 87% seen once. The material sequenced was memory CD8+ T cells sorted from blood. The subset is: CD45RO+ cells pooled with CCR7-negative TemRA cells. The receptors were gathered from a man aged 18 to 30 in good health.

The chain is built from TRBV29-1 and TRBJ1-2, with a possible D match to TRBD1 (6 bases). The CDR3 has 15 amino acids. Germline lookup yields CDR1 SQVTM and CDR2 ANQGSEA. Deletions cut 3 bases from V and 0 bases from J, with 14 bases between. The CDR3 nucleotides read TGCAGCGTTGATGAAACAGGGAATACTAACTATGGCTACACCTTC. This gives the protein CSVDETGNTNYGYTF. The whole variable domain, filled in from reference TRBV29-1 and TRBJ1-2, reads SAVISQKPSRDICQRGTSLTIQCQVDSQVTMMFWYRQQPGQSLTLIATANQGSEATYESGFVIDKFPISRPNLTFSTLTVSNMSPEDSSIYLCSVDETGNTNYGYTFGSGTRLTVV.

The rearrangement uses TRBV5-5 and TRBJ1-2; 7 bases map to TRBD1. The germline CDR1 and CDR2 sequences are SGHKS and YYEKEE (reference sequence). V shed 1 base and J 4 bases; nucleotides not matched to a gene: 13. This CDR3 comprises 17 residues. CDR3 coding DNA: TGTGCCAGCAGCTTGCGGATCCGGGACAGAGGATTCTATGGCTACACCTTC. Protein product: CASSLRIRDRGFYGYTF.

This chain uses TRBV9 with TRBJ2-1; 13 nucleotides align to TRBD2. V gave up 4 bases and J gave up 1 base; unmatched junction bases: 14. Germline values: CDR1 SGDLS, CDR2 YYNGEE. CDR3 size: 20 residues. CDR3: CASSTRLAGGSSGSYNEQFF. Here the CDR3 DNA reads TGTGCCAGCAGCACACGACTAGCGGGGGGATCATCCGGATCCTACAATGAGCAGTTCTTC.

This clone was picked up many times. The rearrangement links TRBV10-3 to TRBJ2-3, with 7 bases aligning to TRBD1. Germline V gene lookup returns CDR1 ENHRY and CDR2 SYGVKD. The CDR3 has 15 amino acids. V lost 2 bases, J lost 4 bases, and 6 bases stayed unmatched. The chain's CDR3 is CAISEPDRSSDTQYF. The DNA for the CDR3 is TGTGCCATCAGTGAGCCGGACAGGTCGTCAGATACGCAGTATTTT.

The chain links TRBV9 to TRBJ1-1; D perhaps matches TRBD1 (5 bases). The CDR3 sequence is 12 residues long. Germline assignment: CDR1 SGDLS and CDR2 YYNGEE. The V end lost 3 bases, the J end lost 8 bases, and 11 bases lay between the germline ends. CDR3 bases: TGTGCCAGCAGCGGGGGCCAGAACGAAGCTTTCTTT. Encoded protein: CASSGGQNEAFF.

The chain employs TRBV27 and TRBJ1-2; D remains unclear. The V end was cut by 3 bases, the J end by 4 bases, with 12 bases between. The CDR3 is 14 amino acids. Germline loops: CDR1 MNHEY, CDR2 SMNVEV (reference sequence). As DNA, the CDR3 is TGTGCCAGCAGTTTGTCAGGAGCCTTCTATGGCTACACCTTC. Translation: CASSLSGAFYGYTF.

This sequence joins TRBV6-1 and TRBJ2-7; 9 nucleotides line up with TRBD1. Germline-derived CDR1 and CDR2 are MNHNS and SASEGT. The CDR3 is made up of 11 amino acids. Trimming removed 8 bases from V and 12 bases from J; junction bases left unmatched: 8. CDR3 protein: CASGAGQGLYF. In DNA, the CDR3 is TGTGCCAGCGGGGCGGGACAGGGTTTGTACTTC.

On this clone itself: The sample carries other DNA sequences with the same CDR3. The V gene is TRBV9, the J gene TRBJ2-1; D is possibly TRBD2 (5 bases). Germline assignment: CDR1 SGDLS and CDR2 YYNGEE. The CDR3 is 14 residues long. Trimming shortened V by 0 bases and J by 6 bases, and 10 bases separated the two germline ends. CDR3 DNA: TGTGCCAGCAGCGTAGAGGTGGGGAGCAATGAGCAGTTCTTC. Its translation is CASSVEVGSNEQFF.

The CDR3 loop is CASGSGPMNYYGYTF. The CDR3 nucleotides are TGTGCCAGCGGTTCCGGGCCGATGAACTACTATGGCTACACCTTC. The chain links TRBV28 to TRBJ1-2; D ambiguous. Trimming removed 8 bases from V and 3 bases from J, with 19 bases in between. Germline-derived CDR1 and CDR2 are MDHEN and SYDVKM. CDR3 length: 15 amino acids.

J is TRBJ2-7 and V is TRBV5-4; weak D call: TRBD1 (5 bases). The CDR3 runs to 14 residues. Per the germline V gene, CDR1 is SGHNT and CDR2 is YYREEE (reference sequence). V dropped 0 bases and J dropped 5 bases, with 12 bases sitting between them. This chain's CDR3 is CASSLGGGENEQYF. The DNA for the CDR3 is TGTGCCAGCAGCTTGGGGGGCGGAGAAAACGAGCAGTACTTC.

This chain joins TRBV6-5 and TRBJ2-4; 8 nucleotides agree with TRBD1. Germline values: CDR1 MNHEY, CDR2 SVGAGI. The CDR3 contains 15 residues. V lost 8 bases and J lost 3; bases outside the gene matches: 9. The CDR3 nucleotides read TGTGCCAGCGCCCGACAGGGGTGGGTCAAAAACATTCAGTACTTC. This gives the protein CASARQGWVKNIQYF.

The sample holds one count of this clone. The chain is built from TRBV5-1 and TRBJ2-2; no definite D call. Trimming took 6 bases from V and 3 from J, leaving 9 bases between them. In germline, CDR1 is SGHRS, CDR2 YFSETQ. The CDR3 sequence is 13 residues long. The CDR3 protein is CASMRKYTGELFF. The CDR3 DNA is TGCGCCAGCATGAGGAAGTACACCGGGGAGCTGTTTTTT.

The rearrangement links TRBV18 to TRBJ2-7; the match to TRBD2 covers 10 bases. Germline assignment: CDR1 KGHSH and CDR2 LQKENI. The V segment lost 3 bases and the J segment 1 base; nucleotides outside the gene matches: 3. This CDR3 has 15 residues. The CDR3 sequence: CASSPSSGSSYEQYF. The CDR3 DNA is TGTGCCAGCTCACCTTCTAGCGGGAGTTCCTACGAGCAGTACTTC.

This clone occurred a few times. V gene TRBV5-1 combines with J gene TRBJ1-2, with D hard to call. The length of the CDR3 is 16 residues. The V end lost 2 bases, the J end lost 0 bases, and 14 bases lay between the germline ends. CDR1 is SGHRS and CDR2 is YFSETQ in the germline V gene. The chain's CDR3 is CASSFPSRTANYGYTF. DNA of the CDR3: TGCGCCAGCAGCTTCCCCTCTAGGACCGCTAACTATGGCTACACCTTC. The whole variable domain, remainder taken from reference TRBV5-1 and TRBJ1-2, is KAGVTQTPRYLIKTRGQQVTLSCSPISGHRSVSWYQQTPGQGLQFLFEYFSETQRNKGNFPGRFSGRQFSNSRSEMNVSTLELGDSALYLCASSFPSRTANYGYTFGSGTRLTVV.

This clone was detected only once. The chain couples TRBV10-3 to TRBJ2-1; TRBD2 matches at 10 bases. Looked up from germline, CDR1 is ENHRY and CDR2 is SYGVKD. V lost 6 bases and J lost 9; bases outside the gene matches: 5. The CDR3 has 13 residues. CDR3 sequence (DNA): TGTGCCATCAGGGGGACTAGCGCAGCTGAGCAGTTCTTC. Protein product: CAIRGTSAAEQFF.

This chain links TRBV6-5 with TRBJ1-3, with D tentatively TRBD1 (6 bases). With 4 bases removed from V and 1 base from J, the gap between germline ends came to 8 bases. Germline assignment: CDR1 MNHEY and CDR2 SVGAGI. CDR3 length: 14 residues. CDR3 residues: CASSLQGSGNTIYF. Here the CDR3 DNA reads TGTGCCAGCAGTTTACAGGGTTCTGGAAACACCATATATTTT.

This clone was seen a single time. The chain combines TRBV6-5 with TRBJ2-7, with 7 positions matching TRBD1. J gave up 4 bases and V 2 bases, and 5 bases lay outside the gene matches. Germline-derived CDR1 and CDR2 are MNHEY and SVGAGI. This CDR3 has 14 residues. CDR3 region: CASSYPDREYEQYF. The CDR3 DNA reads TGTGCCAGCAGTTACCCCGACAGGGAATACGAGCAGTACTTC.

The CDR3 region has the DNA TGTGCCAGCAGCTTGAGGGTCTCCTACGAGCAGTACTTC. Its translation is CASSLRVSYEQYF. The chain recombines TRBV7-8 with TRBJ2-7, with D tentatively TRBD2 (5 bases). Trimming stripped 3 bases from V and 0 bases from J, with 6 bases between. The germline V gene has CDR1 SGHVS and CDR2 FQNEAQ. The CDR3 extends over 13 amino acids.

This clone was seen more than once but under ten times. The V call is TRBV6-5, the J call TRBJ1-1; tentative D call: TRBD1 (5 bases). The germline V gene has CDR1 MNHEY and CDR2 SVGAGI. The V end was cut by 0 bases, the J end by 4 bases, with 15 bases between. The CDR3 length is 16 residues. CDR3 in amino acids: CASSYSRFAGGTEAFF. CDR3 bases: TGTGCCAGCAGTTACTCGAGGTTTGCGGGGGGCACTGAAGCTTTCTTT.

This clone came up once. The CDR3 loop reads CASSPWQAEGYTF. The CDR3, as DNA: TGTGCCAGCAGTCCGTGGCAGGCGGAAGGCTACACCTTC. The rearrangement uses TRBV27 and TRBJ1-2; D is unresolved. The germline V gene has CDR1 MNHEY and CDR2 SMNVEV (reference sequence). The CDR3 totals 13 residues. Between the trimmed V and J ends, which lost 5 bases and 8 bases, there was a span of 15 bases.

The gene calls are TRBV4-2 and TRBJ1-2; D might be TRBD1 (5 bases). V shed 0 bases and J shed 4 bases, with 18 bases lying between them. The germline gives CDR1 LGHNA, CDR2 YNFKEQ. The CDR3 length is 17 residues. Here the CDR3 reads CASSQEGGDSPGYGYTF. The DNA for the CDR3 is TGTGCCAGCAGCCAAGAGGGGGGGGACTCCCCAGGCTATGGCTACACCTTC.

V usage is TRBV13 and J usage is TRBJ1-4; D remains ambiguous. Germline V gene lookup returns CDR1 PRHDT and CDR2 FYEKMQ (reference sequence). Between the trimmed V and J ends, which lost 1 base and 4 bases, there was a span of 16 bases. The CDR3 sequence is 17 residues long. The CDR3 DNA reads TGTGCCAGCAGCTTAGACCCCACCGGGCAGCGTAATGAAAAACTGTTTTTT. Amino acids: CASSLDPTGQRNEKLFF.